Each of the 24 T cell receptor beta chains below was sequenced from the same sample in a study of T cell changes during pregnancy in multiple sclerosis. Assay: immunoSEQ multiplex PCR; the TCRdb copy retains only in-frame clones and omits some. Found here are 35,000 or so clones, about 91% of them singletons; the top ten hold 0.45% to 0.5%. The sample in question was CD4+ T cells from peripheral blood mononuclear cells, obtained after pregnancy. The receptors were sampled from a female donor with multiple sclerosis, enrolled in a pregnancy study.

The gene calls are TRBV4-2 and TRBJ2-5; 13 bases align to TRBD2. Trimming at V came to 1 base and at J to 4 bases, leaving 6 bases not matched to a gene. CDR1 is LGHNA, CDR2 YNFKEQ, per germline. This CDR3 has 17 amino acids. Here the CDR3 DNA reads TGTGCCAGCAGCCAAGGCCCACTAGCGGGGGGGGCAGAGACCCAGTACTTC. Protein product: CASSQGPLAGGAETQYF.

This clone came up once. The chain links TRBV7-2 to TRBJ2-7, with D unclear. Germline V lookup: CDR1 SGHTA, CDR2 FQGNSA. The CDR3 is 12 residues long. V dropped 3 bases and J dropped 1 base, with 4 bases sitting between them. CDR3 nucleotides: TGTGCCAGCAGCTTTCAATCCTACGAGCAGTACTTC. Its translation: CASSFQSYEQYF.

This chain links TRBV5-1 with TRBJ1-4; D is perhaps TRBD1 (6 bases). CDR1 is SGHRS, CDR2 YFSETQ, per germline. V was shortened by 1 base and J by 7 bases, with 11 bases between the two germline ends. The CDR3 is 14 residues long. In nucleotides, the CDR3 is TGCGCCAGCAGCTTGCAGGCAGGGGCTGAAAAACTGTTTTTT. Translation: CASSLQAGAEKLFF. Full variable domain (rest looked up from reference TRBV5-1 and TRBJ1-4): KAGVTQTPRYLIKTRGQQVTLSCSPISGHRSVSWYQQTPGQGLQFLFEYFSETQRNKGNFPGRFSGRQFSNSRSEMNVSTLELGDSALYLCASSLQAGAEKLFFGSGTQLSVL.

The V call is TRBV5-1, the J call TRBJ2-3; TRBD2 matches 8 bases. Germline V lookup: CDR1 SGHRS, CDR2 YFSETQ. The CDR3 length is 16 residues. V lost 2 bases to trimming and J lost 1 base; unmatched junction nucleotides: 6. CDR3 sequence: CASSLGAGVGTDTQYF. The DNA of the CDR3 is TGCGCCAGCAGCTTAGGAGCGGGAGTGGGCACAGATACGCAGTATTTT.

The DNA of the CDR3 is TGTGCCAGCAGTGAGACAGGGGGCACAGATACGCAGTATTTT. Protein sequence: CASSETGGTDTQYF. V usage is TRBV6-5 and J usage is TRBJ2-3, with TRBD1 matching over 8 bases. CDR1 and CDR2 from the germline V gene are MNHEY and SVGAGI. This CDR3 is 14 amino acids long. The V segment lost 5 bases and the J segment 1 base; nucleotides outside the gene matches: 2.

This chain links TRBV6-5 with TRBJ2-6, with TRBD1 as a possible D gene (6 bases). With 10 bases removed from V and 2 bases from J, the gap between germline ends came to 9 bases. Germline CDR1 reads MNHEY; CDR2 reads SVGAGI. This CDR3 comprises 13 residues. CDR3 in amino acids: CATSGAGANVLTF. CDR3 nucleotides: TGTGCCACTTCAGGGGCTGGGGCCAACGTCCTGACTTTC.

The gene calls are TRBV9 and TRBJ2-7; the match to TRBD2 covers 10 bases. Germline V gives CDR1 SGDLS, CDR2 YYNGEE. This CDR3 has 17 residues. The trim removed 0 bases at V and 0 bases at J, leaving 6 bases unmatched. In nucleotides, the CDR3 is TGTGCCAGCAGCGTAGCTCCAAGGACTAGCGGCTCCTACGAGCAGTACTTC. It is translated as CASSVAPRTSGSYEQYF. Combining the CDR3 with reference TRBV9 and TRBJ2-7 gives the whole variable domain DSGVTQTPKHLITATGQRVTLRCSPRSGDLSVYWYQQSLDQGLQFLIQYYNGEERAKGNILERFSAQQFPDLHSELNLSSLELGDSALYFCASSVAPRTSGSYEQYFGPGTRLTVT.

CDR3 sequence (DNA): TGTGCCAGCAGCCTGGACAGCCTGCCGGGAGAGACCCAGTACTTC. Translation: CASSLDSLPGETQYF. The rearrangement uses TRBV7-2 and TRBJ2-5; a possible D gene is TRBD1 (6 bases). V shed 5 bases and J shed 4 bases, with 17 bases lying between them. Germline V gene lookup returns CDR1 SGHTA and CDR2 FQGNSA. The CDR3 totals 15 residues.

This rearrangement joins TRBV5-4 to TRBJ1-2, with 9 bases aligning to TRBD1. The J segment lost 4 bases and the V segment lost 0 bases, leaving 1 base of the junction unmatched. The V gene's germline CDR1 is SGHNT and CDR2 YYREEE (reference sequence). The CDR3 totals 14 residues. This CDR3 is CASSLGQGVYGYTF. The DNA of the CDR3 is TGTGCCAGCAGCTTGGGACAGGGGGTCTATGGCTACACCTTC.

V and J are TRBV7-9 and TRBJ2-2; TRBD1 aligns across 10 bases. The germline gives CDR1 SEHNR, CDR2 FQNEAQ (reference sequence). CDR3 length: 16 amino acids. With 5 bases clipped from V and 5 bases from J, the junction kept 8 bases outside the gene matches. This CDR3 reads CASSLRTGGGTGELFF. CDR3 coding DNA: TGTGCCAGCAGCCTGCGGACAGGGGGAGGAACCGGGGAGCTGTTTTTT.

The J gene is TRBJ2-3, the V gene TRBV19, with TRBD1 matching 8 bases. V trimming: 4 bases; J trimming: 1 base; junction bases outside the gene matches: 4. Per germline, CDR1 LNHDA and CDR2 SQIVND (reference sequence). There are 15 residues in the CDR3. CDR3 in amino acids: CASSNQGAGTDTQYF. DNA for the CDR3: TGTGCCAGTAGTAACCAGGGGGCCGGCACAGATACGCAGTATTTT.

J is TRBJ1-2 and V is TRBV6-6; D might be TRBD1 (5 bases). The V end lost 4 bases, the J end lost 7 bases, and 13 bases lay between the germline ends. This CDR3 region has 13 residues. Germline values: CDR1 MNHNY, CDR2 SVGAGI (reference sequence). CDR3 sequence: CASSLDSPRGYTF. CDR3 bases: TGTGCCAGCAGTTTAGACAGTCCTCGTGGCTACACCTTC.

The chain is built from TRBV29-1 and TRBJ2-3; the D gene is possibly TRBD1 (7 bases). V gave up 4 bases and J gave up 3 bases, with 17 bases separating them. CDR1 is SQVTM and CDR2 is ANQGSEA in the germline V gene. The CDR3 sequence is 15 residues long. CDR3 loop: CSVAFGGGETDTQYF. CDR3 DNA sequence: TGCAGCGTTGCCTTTGGAGGGGGCGAGACAGATACGCAGTATTTT.

This clone was picked up one time. The chain carries TRBV19 and TRBJ2-7, with TRBD1 matching 7 bases. V shed 4 bases and J 2 bases; nucleotides not matched to a gene: 5. CDR1 is LNHDA, CDR2 SQIVND, per germline (reference sequence). The length of the CDR3 is 14 residues. CDR3 DNA sequence: TGTGCCAGTAGTACCCGGGACAGACCCTACGAGCAGTACTTC. This gives the protein CASSTRDRPYEQYF.

J is TRBJ1-4 and V is TRBV15, with 8 bases fitting TRBD1. V shed 2 bases, J shed 6 bases, and the junction held 8 bases outside the gene matches. Germline loops: CDR1 LNHNV, CDR2 YYDKDF (reference sequence). The CDR3 runs to 16 residues. Here the CDR3 reads CATSRPLQGGYEKLFF. The CDR3 DNA is TGTGCCACCAGCAGACCGCTACAGGGGGGTTATGAAAAACTGTTTTTT.

CDR3 sequence (DNA): TGCGCCAGCAGCTTGAAAGGGGGTCCCTCTGTTTACGAGCAGTACTTC. This sequence encodes CASSLKGGPSVYEQYF. This chain connects TRBV5-1 to TRBJ2-7, with a tentative D call TRBD1 (6 bases). Trimming pared 1 base from V and 4 bases from J, leaving 18 bases between. Germline CDR1 SGHRS, CDR2 YFSETQ. The CDR3 spans 16 residues.

The chain joins TRBV5-4 to TRBJ1-2, with D perhaps TRBD1 (5 bases). The CDR3 extends over 15 amino acids. Per germline, CDR1 SGHNT and CDR2 YYREEE (reference sequence). The ends were cut back, 0 bases at V and 6 bases at J, with 15 bases in the middle. CDR3 residues: CASSLAGQGTDGYTF. The CDR3 DNA follows: TGTGCCAGCAGCTTGGCCGGGCAGGGAACGGATGGCTACACCTTC.

This CDR3 reads CASSLLTGGTYEQYF. The CDR3 bases are TGCGCCAGCAGCTTGTTAACAGGGGGAACCTACGAGCAGTACTTC. J is TRBJ2-7 and V is TRBV5-1; 8 bases align to TRBD1. The CDR3 sequence is 15 residues long. The V and J ends lost 1 base and 2 bases, in that order; junction bases with no gene match: 5. Germline V gene data show CDR1 as SGHRS and CDR2 as YFSETQ.

This clone was seen only a few times. The chain couples TRBV2 to TRBJ1-1, with a possible D match to TRBD1 (6 bases). V lost 7 bases to trimming and J lost 8 bases, with 17 bases between them. CDR3 length: 13 residues. CDR1 SNHLY and CDR2 FYNNEI come from the germline V gene. The CDR3 DNA follows: TGTGCCAGCAAACGGTCCCTCGGGACAGAAGCTTTCTTT. It encodes CASKRSLGTEAFF. Full variable domain (outside the CDR3, taken from reference TRBV2 and TRBJ1-1): EPEVTQTPSHQVTQMGQEVILRCVPISNHLYFYWYRQILGQKVEFLVSFYNNEISEKSEIFDDQFSVERPDGSNFTLKIRSTKLEDSAMYFCASKRSLGTEAFFGQGTRLTVV.

The V call is TRBV5-1, the J call TRBJ2-7; tentative D call: TRBD1 (5 bases). CDR1 and CDR2 from the germline V gene are SGHRS and YFSETQ. V lost 0 bases and J lost 2, with 6 bases in between. This CDR3 spans 13 amino acids. The CDR3 loop is CASSLEGAYEQYF. In DNA form, the CDR3 reads TGCGCCAGCAGCTTGGAAGGGGCCTACGAGCAGTACTTC. The complete variable domain, with remaining parts taken from reference TRBV5-1 and TRBJ2-7, reads KAGVTQTPRYLIKTRGQQVTLSCSPISGHRSVSWYQQTPGQGLQFLFEYFSETQRNKGNFPGRFSGRQFSNSRSEMNVSTLELGDSALYLCASSLEGAYEQYFGPGTRLTVT.

The chain links TRBV30 to TRBJ2-5; 11 bases are a match to TRBD2. V shed 2 bases, J shed 1 base, and the junction held 3 bases outside the gene matches. This CDR3 is built from 15 residues. CDR1 GTSNPN and CDR2 SVGIG come from the germline V gene (reference sequence). CDR3 residues: CAWSLGTSGQETQYF. CDR3 coding DNA: TGTGCCTGGAGTCTTGGGACTAGCGGCCAAGAGACCCAGTACTTC.

The chain couples TRBV7-6 to TRBJ1-1; D possibly corresponds to TRBD1 (5 bases). The CDR3 consists of 15 residues. The germline CDR1 and CDR2 sequences are SGHVS and FNYEAQ. Trimming took off 4 bases at V and 6 bases at J, with 18 bases between the two ends. The CDR3 here is CASSSAGRLGPEAFF. CDR3 DNA sequence: TGTGCCAGCAGCTCGGCGGGACGCTTGGGACCTGAAGCTTTCTTT.

The chain recombines TRBV4-2 with TRBJ1-1; TRBD1 aligns across 10 bases. This CDR3 is 15 amino acids long. CDR1 LGHNA and CDR2 YNFKEQ come from the germline V gene. The junction had 4 bases not matched to a gene; V was cut back by 4 bases and J by 2 bases. The CDR3 region is CASSRGDRGNTEAFF. The CDR3 DNA follows: TGTGCCAGCAGCCGTGGGGACAGGGGCAACACTGAAGCTTTCTTT.

This clone appeared once. J is TRBJ1-3 and V is TRBV10-3; D is unclear. The CDR3 consists of 12 residues. Deletions cut 7 bases from V and 0 bases from J, with 4 bases between. Germline V gene lookup returns CDR1 ENHRY and CDR2 SYGVKD. DNA of the CDR3: TGTGCCATCATGAGCTCTGGAAACACCATATATTTT. Its translation: CAIMSSGNTIYF.